One and the same sample provided the 29 T cell receptor beta chains below, sequenced in a study of blood T cell repertoires in COVID-19. Clones were sequenced by immunoSEQ multiplex PCR, and TCRdb holds only the in-frame ones, with some missing. The sample carries under 200,000 clones, 85% recorded once. Sequencing was carried out using peripheral blood. Every receptor here comes from an elderly woman with acute or convalescent COVID-19.

V is TRBV7-2 and J is TRBJ2-7; 9 nucleotides align to TRBD2. The ends lost 2 bases at V and 6 bases at J; junction bases unmatched: 5. Germline V gene data show CDR1 as SGHTA and CDR2 as FQGNSA. This CDR3 is 14 amino acids long. The CDR3: CASSLIAGGSEQYF. In DNA form, the CDR3 reads TGTGCCAGCAGCTTAATTGCGGGAGGGAGCGAGCAGTACTTC.

CDR3 protein: CSVVQHPNTGELFF. The CDR3 DNA reads as TGCAGCGTTGTGCAACACCCGAACACCGGGGAGCTGTTTTTT. This chain joins TRBV29-1 and TRBJ2-2; D is unclear. V lost 4 bases, J lost 0 bases, and 9 bases lay in between. This CDR3 contains 14 residues. Germline V gene sequence: CDR1 SQVTM, CDR2 ANQGSEA.

The chain carries TRBV18 and TRBJ2-2, with 10 bases aligning to TRBD2. Germline trimming cut 4 bases from V and 3 bases from J; bases unmatched to any gene: 8. The CDR3 runs to 17 residues. Germline-derived CDR1 and CDR2 are KGHSH and LQKENI. DNA for the CDR3: TGTGCCAGCTCACACTCAGCGGGAGGGCCAGACACCGGGGAGCTGTTTTTT. It is translated as CASSHSAGGPDTGELFF.

The chain is built from TRBV6-5 and TRBJ1-3; D uncertain. Trimming stripped 0 bases from V and 9 bases from J, with 6 bases between. CDR3 length: 12 residues. Germline V gene sequence: CDR1 MNHEY, CDR2 SVGAGI. CDR3 nucleotide sequence: TGTGCCAGCAGTTACTCCGGAGGCACCATATATTTT. This gives the protein CASSYSGGTIYF.

V usage is TRBV24-1 and J usage is TRBJ2-5, with D possibly TRBD1 on 6 matching bases. Trimming left V 7 bases short and J 0 bases short, with 17 bases between. CDR1 is KGHDR and CDR2 is SFDVKD in the germline V gene. CDR3 length: 16 amino acids. The CDR3 coding sequence is TGTGCCACCAGCGCGACTGGACAGCGGTACCAAGAGACCCAGTACTTC. This gives the protein CATSATGQRYQETQYF.

This chain's CDR3 is CASSLLWSSGANVLTF. DNA for the CDR3: TGTGCCAGCAGCTTGCTGTGGAGCTCTGGGGCCAACGTCCTGACTTTC. J is TRBJ2-6 and V is TRBV5-5, with no clear D. This CDR3 spans 16 amino acids. Germline-derived CDR1 and CDR2 are SGHKS and YYEKEE (reference sequence). The V end lost 1 base, the J end lost 0 bases, and 8 bases lay between the germline ends.

This chain joins TRBV6-5 and TRBJ1-3; D is perhaps TRBD1 (5 bases). Per the germline V gene, CDR1 is MNHEY and CDR2 is SVGAGI. CDR3 size: 16 residues. Deletions cut 0 bases from V and 2 bases from J, with 11 bases between. CDR3 coding DNA: TGTGCCAGCAGTTACTCCGGGAGGGGTCCTGGAAACACCATATATTTT. It encodes CASSYSGRGPGNTIYF.

With regard to this clone: One end of the junction varies from germline; a read error may be responsible. The same CDR3 also results from other DNA sequences found in this sample. The chain uses TRBV7-9 and TRBJ2-1; 10 bases align to TRBD2. The CDR3 contains 15 residues. From germline, CDR1 is SEHNR and CDR2 FQNEAQ (reference sequence). CDR3 nucleotide sequence: TGCGCCAGCAGCCCAGGACTAGCGGATTACAATGAGCAGTTCTTC. The encoded protein is CASSPGLADYNEQFF.

Only a few counts were recorded for this clone. The chain is built from TRBV27 and TRBJ2-3; 9 bases are a match to TRBD2. The V gene end was trimmed by 6 bases and the J gene end by 1 base; junction bases not matched to a gene: 5. CDR1 and CDR2 from the germline V gene are MNHEY and SMNVEV (reference sequence). This CDR3 has 15 residues. CDR3 bases: TGTGCCAGCAGCCCGACTAGCGGAGGCACAGATACGCAGTATTTT. This sequence encodes CASSPTSGGTDTQYF.

This chain uses TRBV7-3 with TRBJ2-1; a weak D match, TRBD2 (6 bases). V lost 2 bases and J 8 bases, leaving 22 bases between the germline ends. The CDR3 has 17 residues. CDR1 and CDR2 (germline): SGHTA, FQGTGA. The CDR3 nucleotides are TGTGCCAGCAGCTTAGTCGGGAGTGTGGGGCTTTTCGATGAGCAGTTCTTC. This encodes CASSLVGSVGLFDEQFF.

A few counts support this clone. The V call is TRBV12-3 or TRBV12-4, the J call TRBJ1-5; D may be TRBD1 (6 bases). The CDR3 consists of 13 residues. V was shortened by 6 bases and J by 5 bases, with 11 bases between the two germline ends. CDR3 amino acids: CASSYTGYQPQHF. CDR3 nucleotide sequence: TGTGCCAGCAGCTATACAGGGTATCAGCCCCAGCATTTT.

The chain's CDR3 is CASGTPGLYNEQFF. CDR3 bases: TGTGCCAGCGGAACACCAGGGTTATACAATGAGCAGTTCTTC. This chain joins TRBV6-5 and TRBJ2-1, with a weak D call TRBD1 (5 bases). CDR3 length: 14 residues. The germline V gene encodes CDR1 MNHEY and CDR2 SVGAGI. V was shortened by 8 bases and J by 4 bases, with 15 bases between the two germline ends.

This chain joins TRBV11-1 and TRBJ2-2; TRBD2 agrees at 8 bases. CDR3 length equals 15 residues. CDR1 is SGHAT and CDR2 is FQDESV in the germline V gene (reference sequence). V was clipped by 3 bases and J by 4 bases; unmatched bases: 4. CDR3 in amino acids: CASSFNGGVTGELFF. CDR3 nucleotides: TGTGCCAGCAGCTTTAACGGGGGGGTCACCGGGGAGCTGTTTTTT.

The chain uses TRBV5-4 and TRBJ2-5; tentatively, D is TRBD2 (6 bases). Germline V gives CDR1 SGHNT, CDR2 YYREEE (reference sequence). The CDR3 contains 15 residues. V was clipped by 4 bases and J by 2 bases, with 15 bases between them. CDR3 in amino acids: CASSVAGSTQETQYF. The CDR3 DNA sequence: TGTGCCAGCAGCGTTGCCGGGAGTACGCAAGAGACCCAGTACTTC. The variable domain in full, completed from reference TRBV5-4 and TRBJ2-5, reads ETGVTQSPTHLIKTRGQQVTLRCSSQSGHNTVSWYQQALGQGPQFIFQYYREEENGRGNFPPRFSGLQFPNYSSELNVNALELDDSALYLCASSVAGSTQETQYFGPGTRLLVL.

This chain links TRBV5-1 with TRBJ2-3, with 11 bases identical to TRBD2. Germline V gene data show CDR1 as SGHRS and CDR2 as YFSETQ. Trimming took 3 bases from V and 3 from J; bases not matched to a gene: 6. CDR3 size: 16 residues. The DNA of the CDR3 is TGCGCCAGCAGCTATAGACTAGCGGGGACGACAGATACGCAGTATTTT. Amino acids: CASSYRLAGTTDTQYF.

The rearrangement links TRBV7-2 to TRBJ2-7; 7 positions agree with TRBD2. Trimming removed 2 bases from V and 0 bases from J; junction bases left unmatched: 4. Germline V lookup: CDR1 SGHTA, CDR2 FQGNSA. There are 15 residues in the CDR3. In DNA form, the CDR3 reads TGTGCCAGCAGCTTACTAGCGGTCTCCTCCTACGAGCAGTACTTC. As protein: CASSLLAVSSYEQYF.

The V call is TRBV30, the J call TRBJ1-2; D gene uncertain. The CDR3 is 14 amino acids. The germline V and J ends were trimmed by 1 base and 7 bases, with 16 bases remaining between them. The germline V gene has CDR1 GTSNPN and CDR2 SVGIG (reference sequence). DNA of the CDR3: TGTGCCTGGAGTGGGCGCGCGGGGTTAAGTGGCTACACCTTC. It yields the protein CAWSGRAGLSGYTF.

This chain joins TRBV13 and TRBJ2-6, with 11 bases lining up with TRBD2. From germline, CDR1 is PRHDT and CDR2 FYEKMQ (reference sequence). The CDR3 extends over 17 amino acids. Germline trimming cut 5 bases from V and 4 bases from J; bases unmatched to any gene: 7. In DNA form, the CDR3 reads TGTGCCAGCAGCCAACTAGCGGGAGTGGCCGGGGCCAACGTCCTGACTTTC. Amino acid sequence: CASSQLAGVAGANVLTF.

This clone was observed a handful of times. The chain links TRBV4-3 to TRBJ1-3; TRBD1 is a possible D gene (5 bases). V lost 0 bases and J lost 2, with 11 bases in between. The germline V gene encodes CDR1 LGHNA and CDR2 YSLEER. This CDR3 comprises 16 residues. For the CDR3, the DNA is TGCGCCAGCAGCCAAGAAGCAGGGCTTGCTGGAAACACCATATATTTT. Translated: CASSQEAGLAGNTIYF.

The rearrangement links TRBV25-1 to TRBJ1-2; 7 bases align to TRBD1. The CDR3 is made up of 16 amino acids. J gave up 2 bases and V 4 bases, and 10 bases lay outside the gene matches. Germline V lookup: CDR1 MGHDK, CDR2 SYGVNS. The CDR3 sequence: CASSVATGWANYGYTF. The CDR3 bases are TGTGCCAGCAGTGTCGCGACAGGGTGGGCGAACTATGGCTACACCTTC.

The chain has TRBV7-9 and TRBJ1-5, with 7 bases matching TRBD1. The J segment lost 0 bases and the V segment lost 4 bases, leaving 6 bases of the junction unmatched. The CDR3 extends over 16 amino acids. In germline, CDR1 is SEHNR, CDR2 FQNEAQ (reference sequence). The CDR3 nucleotides read TGTGCCAGCAGCTCGGGACAGCAATATAGCAATCAGCCCCAGCATTTT. The encoded protein is CASSSGQQYSNQPQHF.

The rearrangement links TRBV4-2 to TRBJ1-5; the D is unclear. V was trimmed by 4 bases and J by 0 bases, leaving 19 bases between them. The CDR3 sequence is 18 residues long. Germline CDR1 is LGHNA and CDR2 is YNFKEQ. CDR3: CASSPWDLRDDSNQPQHF. Here the CDR3 DNA reads TGTGCCAGCAGCCCTTGGGATCTCCGGGATGATAGCAATCAGCCCCAGCATTTT.

A word on this clone: One end of the junction does not line up with germline, which may come from a read error. The J gene is TRBJ2-1, the V gene TRBV27; TRBD1 might be the D (6 bases). Germline loops: CDR1 MNHEY, CDR2 SMNVEV (reference sequence). The CDR3 is 13 residues long. The CDR3 DNA reads TGTGCCAGCAGTTTACGTCGGACAGAGTACGTGGTCTTC. It is translated as CASSLRRTEYVVF.

V gene TRBV9 combines with J gene TRBJ1-1; D is undetermined. Germline V gene data show CDR1 as SGDLS and CDR2 as YYNGEE. The CDR3 extends over 14 amino acids. Deletions cut 3 bases from V and 2 bases from J, with 11 bases between. DNA of the CDR3: TGTGCCAGCAGCGCCCTGGAGGCTAACACTGAAGCTTTCTTT. Translated, it gives CASSALEANTEAFF. The complete variable domain, with remaining parts taken from reference TRBV9 and TRBJ1-1, reads DSGVTQTPKHLITATGQRVTLRCSPRSGDLSVYWYQQSLDQGLQFLIQYYNGEERAKGNILERFSAQQFPDLHSELNLSSLELGDSALYFCASSALEANTEAFFGQGTRLTVV.

V and J are TRBV11-2 and TRBJ1-2, with 8 bases aligning to TRBD1. The ends lost 5 bases at V and 2 bases at J; junction bases unmatched: 1. The CDR3 is made up of 13 amino acids. The germline CDR1 and CDR2 sequences are SGHAT and FQNNGV. The chain's CDR3 is CASSRDRNYGYTF. The DNA for the CDR3 is TGTGCCAGCAGCCGGGACAGGAACTATGGCTACACCTTC.

This clone was counted a single time. The V and J genes are TRBV18 and TRBJ1-1; TRBD1 is a possible D gene (5 bases). CDR1 is KGHSH, CDR2 LQKENI, per germline. Trimming shortened V by 6 bases and J by 12 bases, and 17 bases separated the two germline ends. This CDR3 has 12 amino acids. CDR3 in DNA: TGTGCCAGCTCTATGGCGGGGGGTTTAACTTTCTTT. Translation: CASSMAGGLTFF.

The chain joins TRBV18 to TRBJ1-5; D call uncertain. CDR1 is KGHSH, CDR2 LQKENI, per germline. This CDR3 spans 13 amino acids. V shed 6 bases and J shed 5 bases, with 11 bases lying between them. DNA of the CDR3: TGTGCCAGCTCGGACGGGAGGGATCAGCCCCAGCATTTT. Translated, it gives CASSDGRDQPQHF.

This clone was observed a few times. The rearrangement uses TRBV2 and TRBJ2-1; possibly TRBD2 for D (5 bases). The CDR3 is 14 amino acids. CDR1 SNHLY and CDR2 FYNNEI come from the germline V gene. V lost 4 bases, J lost 4 bases, and 11 bases lay in between. The CDR3 coding sequence is TGTGCCAGCAGTGTGGAAGTAGCGTACAATGAGCAGTTCTTC. This encodes CASSVEVAYNEQFF. Based on the CDR3 plus reference TRBV2 and TRBJ2-1, the full variable domain is EPEVTQTPSHQVTQMGQEVILRCVPISNHLYFYWYRQILGQKVEFLVSFYNNEISEKSEIFDDQFSVERPDGSNFTLKIRSTKLEDSAMYFCASSVEVAYNEQFFGPGTRLTVL.

The rearrangement links TRBV21-1 to TRBJ1-3. TRBV21-1 represents a pseudogene. This CDR3 is built from 16 residues. The CDR3 region has the DNA TGTGCCAGCAGCAAGGAGGCGGCCGAGGCTGGAAACACCATATATTTT. This translates into CASSKEAAEAGNTIYF.